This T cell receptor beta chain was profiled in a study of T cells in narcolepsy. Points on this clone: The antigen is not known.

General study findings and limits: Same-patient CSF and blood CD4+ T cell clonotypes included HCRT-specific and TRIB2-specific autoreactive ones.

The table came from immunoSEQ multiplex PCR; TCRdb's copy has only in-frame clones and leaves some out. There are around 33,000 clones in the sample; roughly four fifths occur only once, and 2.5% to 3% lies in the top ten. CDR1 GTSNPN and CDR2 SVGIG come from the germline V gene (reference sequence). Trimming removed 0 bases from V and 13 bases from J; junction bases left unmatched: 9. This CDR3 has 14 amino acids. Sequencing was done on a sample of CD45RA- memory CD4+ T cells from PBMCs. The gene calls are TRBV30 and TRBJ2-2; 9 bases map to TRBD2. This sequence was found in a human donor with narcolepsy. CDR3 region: CAWSVQRGESGLFF. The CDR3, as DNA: TGTGCCTGGAGTGTACAGCGGGGGGAAAGCGGGCTGTTTTTT.